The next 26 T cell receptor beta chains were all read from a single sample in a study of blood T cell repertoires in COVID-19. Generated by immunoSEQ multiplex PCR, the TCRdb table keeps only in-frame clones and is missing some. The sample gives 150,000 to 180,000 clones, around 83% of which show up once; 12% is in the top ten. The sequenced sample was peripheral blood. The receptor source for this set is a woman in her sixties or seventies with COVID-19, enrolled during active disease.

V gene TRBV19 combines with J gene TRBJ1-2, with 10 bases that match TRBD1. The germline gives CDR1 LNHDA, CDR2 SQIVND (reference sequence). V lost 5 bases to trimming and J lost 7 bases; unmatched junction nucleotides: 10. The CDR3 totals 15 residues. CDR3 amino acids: CASSSWDRGMGGYTF. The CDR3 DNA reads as TGTGCCAGTAGTTCGTGGGACAGGGGAATGGGTGGCTACACCTTC.

CDR3 in DNA: TGTGCCAGCTTGGGGAACAGGGGAATCTTTGATACGCAGTATTTT. Translated: CASLGNRGIFDTQYF. The chain carries TRBV11-2 and TRBJ2-3; 7 nucleotides line up with TRBD1. The junction had 14 bases not matched to a gene; V was cut back by 8 bases and J by 6 bases. Germline lookup yields CDR1 SGHAT and CDR2 FQNNGV. The CDR3 totals 15 residues. Drawing the rest from reference TRBV11-2 and TRBJ2-3, the complete variable domain is EAGVAQSPRYKIIEKRQSVAFWCNPISGHATLYWYQQILGQGPKLLIQFQNNGVVDDSQLPKDRFSAERLKGVDSTLKIQPAKLEDSAVYLCASLGNRGIFDTQYFGPGTRLTVL.

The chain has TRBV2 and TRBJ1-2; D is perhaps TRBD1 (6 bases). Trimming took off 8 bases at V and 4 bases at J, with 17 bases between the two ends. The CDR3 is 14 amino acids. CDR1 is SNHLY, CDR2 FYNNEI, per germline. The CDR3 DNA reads TGTGCCAGCCTCGAGGGGCAGGGGCCCTATGGCTACACCTTC. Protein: CASLEGQGPYGYTF.

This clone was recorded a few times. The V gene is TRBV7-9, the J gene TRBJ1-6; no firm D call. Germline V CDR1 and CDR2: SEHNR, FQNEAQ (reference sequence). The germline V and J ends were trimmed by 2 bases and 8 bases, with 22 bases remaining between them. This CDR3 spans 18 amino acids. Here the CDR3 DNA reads TGTGCCAGCAGCTTACTTGGAGGGATTTCCGGAGGAGATTCACCCCTCCACTTT. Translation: CASSLLGGISGGDSPLHF. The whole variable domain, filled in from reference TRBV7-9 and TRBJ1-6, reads DTGVSQNPRHKITKRGQNVTFRCDPISEHNRLYWYRQTLGQGPEFLTYFQNEAQLEKSRLLSDRFSAERPKGSFSTLEIQRTEQGDSAMYLCASSLLGGISGGDSPLHFGNGTRLTVT.

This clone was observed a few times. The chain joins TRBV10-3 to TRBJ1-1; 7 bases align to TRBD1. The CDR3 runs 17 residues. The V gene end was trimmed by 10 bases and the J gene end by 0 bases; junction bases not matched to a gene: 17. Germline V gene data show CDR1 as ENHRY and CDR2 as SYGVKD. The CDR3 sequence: CATRDSKSLALNTEAFF. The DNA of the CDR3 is TGTGCCACCCGGGACAGCAAGTCCCTTGCTCTGAACACTGAAGCTTTCTTT.

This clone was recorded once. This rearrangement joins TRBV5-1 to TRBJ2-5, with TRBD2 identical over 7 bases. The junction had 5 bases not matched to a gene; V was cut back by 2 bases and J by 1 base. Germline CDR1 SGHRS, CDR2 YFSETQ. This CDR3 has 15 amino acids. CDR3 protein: CASSFSGTTQETQYF. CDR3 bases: TGCGCCAGCAGCTTCTCCGGGACTACCCAAGAGACCCAGTACTTC.

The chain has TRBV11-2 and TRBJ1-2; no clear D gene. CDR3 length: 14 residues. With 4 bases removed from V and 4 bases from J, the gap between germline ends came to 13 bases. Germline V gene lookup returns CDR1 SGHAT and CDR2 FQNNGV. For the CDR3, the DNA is TGTGCCAGCAGCTCCTCCCAGGTCTCCTATGGCTACACCTTC. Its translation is CASSSSQVSYGYTF.

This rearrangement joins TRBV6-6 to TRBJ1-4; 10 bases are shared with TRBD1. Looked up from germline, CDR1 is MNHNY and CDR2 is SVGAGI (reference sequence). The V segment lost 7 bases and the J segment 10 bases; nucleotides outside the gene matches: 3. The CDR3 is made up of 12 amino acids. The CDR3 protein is CASNGQGGKLFF. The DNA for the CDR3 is TGTGCCAGCAATGGACAGGGGGGAAAACTGTTTTTT.

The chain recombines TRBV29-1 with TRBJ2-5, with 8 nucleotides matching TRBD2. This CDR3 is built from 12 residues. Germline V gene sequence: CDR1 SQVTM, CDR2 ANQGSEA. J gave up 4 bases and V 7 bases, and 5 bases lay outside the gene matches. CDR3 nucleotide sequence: TGCAGCGGTAGCGGGGCCGGAGAGACCCAGTACTTC. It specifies CSGSGAGETQYF.

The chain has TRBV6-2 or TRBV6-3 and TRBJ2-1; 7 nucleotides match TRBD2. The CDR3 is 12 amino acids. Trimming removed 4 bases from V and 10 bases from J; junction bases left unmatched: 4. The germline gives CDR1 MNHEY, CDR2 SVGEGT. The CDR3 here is CASSSGGREQFF. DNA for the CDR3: TGTGCCAGCAGTTCGGGAGGTCGGGAGCAGTTCTTC.

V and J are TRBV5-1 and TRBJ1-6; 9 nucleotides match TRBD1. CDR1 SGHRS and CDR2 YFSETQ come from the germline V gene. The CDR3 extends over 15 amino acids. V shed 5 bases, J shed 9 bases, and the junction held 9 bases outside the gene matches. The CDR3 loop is CASRGETGGGSPLHF. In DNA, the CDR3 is TGCGCCAGCAGAGGAGAAACAGGGGGCGGTTCACCCCTCCACTTT.

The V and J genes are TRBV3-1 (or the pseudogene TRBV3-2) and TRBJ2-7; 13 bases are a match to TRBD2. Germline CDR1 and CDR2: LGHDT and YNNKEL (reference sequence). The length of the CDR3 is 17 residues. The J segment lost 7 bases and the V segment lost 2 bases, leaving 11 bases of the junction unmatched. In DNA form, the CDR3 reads TGTGCCAGCAGCCAATCCCTACTAGCGGGGGGGATGGGGGAGCAGTACTTC. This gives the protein CASSQSLLAGGMGEQYF.

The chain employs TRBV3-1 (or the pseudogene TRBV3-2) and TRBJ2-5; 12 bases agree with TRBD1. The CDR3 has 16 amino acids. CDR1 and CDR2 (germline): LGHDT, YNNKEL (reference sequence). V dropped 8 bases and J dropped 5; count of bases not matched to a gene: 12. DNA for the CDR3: TGTGCCAGCTCCTCCACCGGGACAGGGGGCAAGGAGACCCAGTACTTC. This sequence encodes CASSSTGTGGKETQYF.

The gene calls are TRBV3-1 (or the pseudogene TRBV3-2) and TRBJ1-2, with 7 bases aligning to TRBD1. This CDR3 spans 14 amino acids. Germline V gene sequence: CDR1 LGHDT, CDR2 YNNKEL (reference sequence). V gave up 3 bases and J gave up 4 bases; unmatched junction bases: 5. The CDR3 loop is CASSHQGTVYGYTF. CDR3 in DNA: TGTGCCAGCAGCCACCAAGGGACAGTCTATGGCTACACCTTC.

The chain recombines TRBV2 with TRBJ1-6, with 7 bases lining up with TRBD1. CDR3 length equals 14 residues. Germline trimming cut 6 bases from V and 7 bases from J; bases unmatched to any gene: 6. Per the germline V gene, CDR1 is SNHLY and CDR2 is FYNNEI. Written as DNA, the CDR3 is TGTGCCAGCAGCCGGGACAGTACCAATTCACCCCTCCACTTT. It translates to CASSRDSTNSPLHF.

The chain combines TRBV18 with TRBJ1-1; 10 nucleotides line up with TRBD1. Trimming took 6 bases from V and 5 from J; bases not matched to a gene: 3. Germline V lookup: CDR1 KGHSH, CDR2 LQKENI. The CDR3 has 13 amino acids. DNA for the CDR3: TGTGCCAGCTCGGGACAGGGGTGGACTGAAGCTTTCTTT. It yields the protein CASSGQGWTEAFF.

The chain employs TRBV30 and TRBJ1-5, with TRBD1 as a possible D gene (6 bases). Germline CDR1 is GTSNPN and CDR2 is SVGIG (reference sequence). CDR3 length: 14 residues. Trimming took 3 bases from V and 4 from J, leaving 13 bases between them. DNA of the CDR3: TGTGCCTGGAGCGACTACAGGGCGAATCAGCCCCAGCATTTT. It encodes CAWSDYRANQPQHF.

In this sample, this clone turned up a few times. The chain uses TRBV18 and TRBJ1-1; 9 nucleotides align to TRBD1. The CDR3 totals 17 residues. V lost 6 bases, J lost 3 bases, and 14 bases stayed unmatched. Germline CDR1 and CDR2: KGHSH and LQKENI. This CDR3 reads CASSPSRDRVRDTEAFF. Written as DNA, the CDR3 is TGTGCCAGCTCTCCGTCCCGGGACAGGGTTAGGGACACTGAAGCTTTCTTT. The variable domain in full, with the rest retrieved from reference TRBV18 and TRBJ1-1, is NAGVMQNPRHLVRRRGQEARLRCSPMKGHSHVYWYRQLPEEGLKFMVYLQKENIIDESGMPKERFSAEFPKEGPSILRIQQVVRGDSAAYFCASSPSRDRVRDTEAFFGQGTRLTVV.

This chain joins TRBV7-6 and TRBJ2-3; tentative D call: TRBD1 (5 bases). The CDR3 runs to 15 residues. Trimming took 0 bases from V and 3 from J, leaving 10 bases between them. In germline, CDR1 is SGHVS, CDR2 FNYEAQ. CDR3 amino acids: CASSLAGAYTDTQYF. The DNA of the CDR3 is TGTGCCAGCAGCTTAGCAGGGGCATATACAGATACGCAGTATTTT.

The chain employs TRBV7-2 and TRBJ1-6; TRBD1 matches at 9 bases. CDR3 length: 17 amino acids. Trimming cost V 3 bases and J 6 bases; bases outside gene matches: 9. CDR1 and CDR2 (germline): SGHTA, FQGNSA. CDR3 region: CASSLGGWDRVNSPLHF. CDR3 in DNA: TGTGCCAGCAGCTTGGGGGGATGGGACAGGGTTAATTCACCCCTCCACTTT.

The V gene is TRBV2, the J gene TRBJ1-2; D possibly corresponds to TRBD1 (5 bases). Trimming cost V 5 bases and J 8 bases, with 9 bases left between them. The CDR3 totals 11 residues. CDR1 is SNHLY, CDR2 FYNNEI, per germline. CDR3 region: CASSTRGGYTF. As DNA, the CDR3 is TGTGCCAGCAGTACCCGGGGGGGCTACACCTTC.

The CDR3 sequence: CASSESGSTATVNYGYTF. CDR3 nucleotides: TGTGCCAGCAGTGAATCTGGGTCCACAGCAACTGTCAACTATGGCTACACCTTC. The chain uses TRBV6-1 and TRBJ1-2; no firm D call. The CDR3 totals 18 residues. Between the trimmed V and J ends, which lost 2 bases and 2 bases, there was a span of 21 bases. CDR1 and CDR2 from the germline V gene are MNHNS and SASEGT.

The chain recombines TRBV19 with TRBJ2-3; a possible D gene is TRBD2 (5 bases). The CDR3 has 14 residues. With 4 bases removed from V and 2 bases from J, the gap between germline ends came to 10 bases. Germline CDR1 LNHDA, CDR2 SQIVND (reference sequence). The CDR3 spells CASSNARDTDTQYF. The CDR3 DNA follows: TGTGCCAGTAGTAACGCCCGGGACACAGATACGCAGTATTTT. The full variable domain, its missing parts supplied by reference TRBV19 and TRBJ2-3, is DGGITQSPKYLFRKEGQNVTLSCEQNLNHDAMYWYRQDPGQGLRLIYYSQIVNDFQKGDIAEGYSVSREKKESFPLTVTSAQKNPTAFYLCASSNARDTDTQYFGPGTRLTVL.

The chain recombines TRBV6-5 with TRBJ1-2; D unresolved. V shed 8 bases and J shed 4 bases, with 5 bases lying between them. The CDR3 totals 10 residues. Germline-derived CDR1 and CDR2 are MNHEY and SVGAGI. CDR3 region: CASYRYGYTF. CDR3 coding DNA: TGTGCCAGCTATCGCTATGGCTACACCTTC.

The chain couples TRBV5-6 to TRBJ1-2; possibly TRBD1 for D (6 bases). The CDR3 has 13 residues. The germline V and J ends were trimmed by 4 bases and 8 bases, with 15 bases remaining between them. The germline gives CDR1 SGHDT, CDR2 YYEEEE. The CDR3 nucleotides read TGTGCCAGCAGCAGAACGGACAGCAGAGGCTACACCTTC. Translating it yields CASSRTDSRGYTF.

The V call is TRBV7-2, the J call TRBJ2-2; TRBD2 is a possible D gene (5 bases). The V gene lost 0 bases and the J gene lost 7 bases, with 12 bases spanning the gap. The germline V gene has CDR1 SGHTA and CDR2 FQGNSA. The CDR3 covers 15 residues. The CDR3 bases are TGTGCCAGCAGCTTAGCCGGGGTCGGTCGCGGGGAGCTGTTTTTT. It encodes CASSLAGVGRGELFF.